The 6 T cell receptor beta chains below come from one sample, sequenced in a study of blood T cell repertoires in COVID-19 (TCRdb year 2020). The library was produced with the immunoSEQ multiplex PCR assay. In TCRdb, the immuneACCESS table is reduced to in-frame sequences with V and J assigned. These tables do not hold every clone; where another copy was compared, an unresolved V gene accounts for under half, and the others remain unexplained. Recorded for this sample are around 140,000 clones; roughly 83% of them occurred a single time. The ten biggest clones cover roughly a sixth of the sample. The sequenced sample consisted of peripheral blood. These receptors came from a woman at least 80 years old with acute or convalescent COVID-19.

V gene TRBV3-1 (or the pseudogene TRBV3-2) combines with J gene TRBJ1-6; 8 bases fit TRBD1. This CDR3 contains 17 residues. V shed 4 bases, J shed 0 bases, and the junction held 5 bases outside the gene matches. CDR1 LGHDT and CDR2 YNNKEL come from the germline V gene (reference sequence). The CDR3 loop is CASSRGQGSSYNSPLHF. CDR3 nucleotides: TGTGCCAGCAGCCGCGGACAGGGAAGCTCCTATAATTCACCCCTCCACTTT.

The chain joins TRBV27 to TRBJ1-6, with 8 bases that match TRBD1. The germline CDR1 and CDR2 sequences are MNHEY and SMNVEV (reference sequence). The CDR3 has 17 residues. V trimming: 5 bases; J trimming: 4 bases; junction bases outside the gene matches: 10. The CDR3 here is CASSGTGPAPYNSPLHF. The CDR3 nucleotides read TGTGCCAGCAGTGGGACAGGCCCGGCCCCTTATAATTCACCCCTCCACTTT.

This chain connects TRBV19 to TRBJ1-2; 7 bases are a match to TRBD1. Germline V gene data show CDR1 as LNHDA and CDR2 as SQIVND (reference sequence). The CDR3 sequence is 13 residues long. V lost 6 bases and J lost 7; bases outside the gene matches: 8. The CDR3 is CASRATGAGGYTF. The CDR3 region has the DNA TGTGCCAGTAGGGCCACAGGGGCGGGTGGCTACACCTTC.

The CDR3 loop reads CASSLQGATNEKLFF. The CDR3 nucleotides are TGTGCCAGCAGCTTACAGGGGGCGACTAATGAAAAACTGTTTTTT. The V call is TRBV7-2, the J call TRBJ1-4, with 8 bases lining up with TRBD1. V was pared by 2 bases and J by 2 bases, with 1 base of the junction left unmatched. The CDR3 has 15 residues. The germline V gene encodes CDR1 SGHTA and CDR2 FQGNSA. Together with reference TRBV7-2 and TRBJ1-4, the CDR3 gives the full variable domain: GAGVSQSPSNKVTEKGKDVELRCDPISGHTALYWYRQSLGQGLEFLIYFQGNSAPDKSGLPSDRFSAERTGGSVSTLTIQRTQQEDSAVYLCASSLQGATNEKLFFGSGTQLSVL.

This clone is a singleton in its sample. This rearrangement joins TRBV6-5 to TRBJ1-2; D remains ambiguous. In germline, CDR1 is MNHEY, CDR2 SVGAGI. The CDR3 is 12 amino acids. V lost 6 bases, J lost 1 base, and 6 bases lay in between. The CDR3 region has the DNA TGTGCCAGCAGGGCCATTAACTATGGCTACACCTTC. Translating gives CASRAINYGYTF.

The gene calls are TRBV7-2 and TRBJ2-3, with 10 positions matching TRBD1. V lost 5 bases and J lost 6; bases outside the gene matches: 8. The CDR3 spans 15 residues. Germline V gives CDR1 SGHTA, CDR2 FQGNSA. The CDR3 nucleotides are TGTGCCAGCAGCACCTCGACAGGGGGCTGGGATACGCAGTATTTT. It encodes CASSTSTGGWDTQYF.